This T cell receptor (beta chain) was sequenced for a study of Tregs in tolerant kidney transplant recipients. Across the whole study: Mixed chimerism was transient after nonmyeloablative marrow transplants from related graft donors.

Study-level points and caveats: Activated donor B cell expansion appeared to reveal the most relevant donor-specific TCRbeta repertoire. Nucleotide sequences could not be compared across some patients' samples due to primer changes. The small number of patients limits these findings pending further validation.

The CDR3 has 15 residues. The germline V gene has CDR1 SGHTA and CDR2 FQGNSA. V gave up 1 base and J gave up 6 bases, with 15 bases separating them. Notes on this clone: Antigen specificity is unknown. The read ends 3 residues early relative to the CDR3; the germline J gene fills the gap.

Method: immunoSEQ multiplex PCR; TCRdb's copy keeps in-frame clones and lacks some. This sample's clone table lists approximately 50,000 clones. The sequenced sample was CD4+ T cells from blood, obtained before the transplant. The chain joins TRBV7-2 to TRBJ1-2; D perhaps matches TRBD1 (6 bases). The sequence was collected from a human donor who received a combined kidney and bone marrow transplant. The sequenced part of the CDR3 DNA is TGTGCCAGCAGCTTAGGGCCTCACAGGGTCGATGGC. Amino acid sequence: CASSLGPHRVDG. The full CDR3 protein is CASSLGPHRVDGYTF.